The next 15 T cell receptor beta chains were all read from a single sample in a study of blood T cell repertoires in COVID-19. Profiling relied on immunoSEQ multiplex PCR, and the TCRdb table lists in-frame clones only, not all of them. Of approximately 250,000 clones listed, around 88% are singletons. Sequencing was carried out using PBMCs or T cells enriched from blood (not recorded which). The receptors were sampled from a woman aged 40 to 50 with acute COVID-19.

This chain uses TRBV24-1 with TRBJ2-3, with a possible D match to TRBD2 (6 bases). The germline CDR1 and CDR2 sequences are KGHDR and SFDVKD. The V end lost 4 bases, the J end lost 0 bases, and 19 bases lay between the germline ends. The CDR3 length is 18 residues. CDR3 in amino acids: CATSDRPGRSPSTDTQYF. Here the CDR3 DNA reads TGTGCCACCAGTGACCGGCCGGGGAGGTCGCCTAGCACAGATACGCAGTATTTT.

The chain has TRBV6-5 and TRBJ2-1, with TRBD2 identical over 10 bases. The CDR3 consists of 14 residues. V shed 10 bases and J 8 bases; nucleotides not matched to a gene: 11. The V gene's germline CDR1 is MNHEY and CDR2 SVGAGI. The chain's CDR3 is CATTKREGIDEQFF. DNA of the CDR3: TGTGCCACCACCAAGCGGGAGGGTATCGATGAGCAGTTCTTC.

V gene TRBV29-1 combines with J gene TRBJ2-5, with 11 bases that match TRBD2. This CDR3 is built from 15 residues. Germline V gives CDR1 SQVTM, CDR2 ANQGSEA. Trimming removed 4 bases from V and 2 bases from J; junction bases left unmatched: 6. The CDR3 DNA follows: TGCAGCGTTGCGTCTAGCGGGAGGATACAAGAGACCCAGTACTTC. Encoded protein: CSVASSGRIQETQYF.

This chain joins TRBV7-9 and TRBJ1-5; D might be TRBD1 (5 bases). The length of the CDR3 is 15 residues. Germline assignment: CDR1 SEHNR and CDR2 FQNEAQ (reference sequence). V lost 5 bases and J lost 5, with 16 bases in between. The CDR3 loop is CASSTGGGFHQPQHF. CDR3 sequence (DNA): TGTGCCAGCAGCACTGGCGGGGGGTTTCATCAGCCCCAGCATTTT.

V gene TRBV30 combines with J gene TRBJ1-1; the match to TRBD1 covers 7 bases. Germline V gene sequence: CDR1 GTSNPN, CDR2 SVGIG (reference sequence). After removal of 5 bases from V and 12 bases from J, the junction contained 12 bases not matched to a gene. The CDR3 is 12 residues long. The CDR3: CAWGSRGRGTFF. CDR3 in DNA: TGTGCCTGGGGGTCCAGGGGCAGGGGGACTTTCTTT.

This rearrangement joins TRBV10-3 to TRBJ2-3; D possibly corresponds to TRBD2 (6 bases). The CDR3 is 14 residues long. The germline V and J ends were trimmed by 8 bases and 4 bases, with 16 bases remaining between them. CDR1 and CDR2 from the germline V gene are ENHRY and SYGVKD. CDR3 region: CAISESGAADTQYF. The CDR3 DNA is TGTGCCATCTCAGAGTCGGGAGCGGCAGATACGCAGTATTTT.

The chain joins TRBV27 to TRBJ1-2; the D gene is possibly TRBD1 (5 bases). This CDR3 spans 15 amino acids. Trimming stripped 3 bases from V and 0 bases from J, with 11 bases between. Germline CDR1 and CDR2: MNHEY and SMNVEV (reference sequence). CDR3 sequence reads: CASSLSGRANYGYTF. The CDR3 DNA sequence: TGTGCCAGCAGTTTGAGTGGCAGGGCTAACTATGGCTACACCTTC.

This chain joins TRBV5-1 and TRBJ2-5, with 12 bases lining up with TRBD2. The CDR3 loop spans 16 amino acids. V was clipped by 0 bases and J by 2 bases; unmatched bases: 2. Germline CDR1 and CDR2: SGHRS and YFSETQ. CDR3 region: CASSLVGTSGQETQYF. CDR3 nucleotide sequence: TGCGCCAGCAGCTTGGTAGGGACTAGCGGGCAAGAGACCCAGTACTTC. Based on the CDR3 plus reference TRBV5-1 and TRBJ2-5, the full variable domain is KAGVTQTPRYLIKTRGQQVTLSCSPISGHRSVSWYQQTPGQGLQFLFEYFSETQRNKGNFPGRFSGRQFSNSRSEMNVSTLELGDSALYLCASSLVGTSGQETQYFGPGTRLLVL.

The CDR3 DNA sequence: TGTGCCAGCAGCGACATCACAGGGGAGTATGGCTACACCTTC. Its protein is CASSDITGEYGYTF. This chain links TRBV5-8 with TRBJ1-2, with 7 bases fitting TRBD1. V trimming: 4 bases; J trimming: 5 bases; junction bases outside the gene matches: 8. CDR1 and CDR2 from the germline V gene are SGHTS and YDEGEE. CDR3 length: 14 amino acids.

This chain uses TRBV20-1 with TRBJ1-2, with 7 bases lining up with TRBD1. Germline loops: CDR1 DFQATT, CDR2 SNEGSKA (reference sequence). The CDR3 extends over 17 amino acids. V trimming: 3 bases; J trimming: 5 bases; junction bases outside the gene matches: 18. Here the CDR3 DNA reads TGCAGTGCTAGTTTCAGGTCCGGGAACAGGGGATTTTATGGCTACACCTTC. Translating it yields CSASFRSGNRGFYGYTF.

The chain recombines TRBV7-9 with TRBJ2-7; the match to TRBD2 covers 8 bases. Per germline, CDR1 SEHNR and CDR2 FQNEAQ (reference sequence). Unmatched junction bases numbered 8, after V lost 4 bases and J lost 6 bases. CDR3 length equals 14 residues. CDR3 residues: CASSSSGRVSEQYF. CDR3 DNA sequence: TGTGCCAGCAGCTCAAGCGGGAGAGTTAGCGAGCAGTACTTC.

The chain carries TRBV27 and TRBJ1-4; tentative D call: TRBD1 (6 bases). V was shortened by 5 bases and J by 4 bases, with 20 bases between the two germline ends. The CDR3 contains 17 residues. CDR1 is MNHEY and CDR2 is SMNVEV in the germline V gene (reference sequence). The CDR3 protein is CASSPRNRGQINEKLFF. CDR3 DNA: TGTGCCAGCAGTCCAAGAAACCGAGGACAGATTAATGAAAAACTGTTTTTT.

In this sample, this clone turned up once. The chain couples TRBV18 to TRBJ2-1; 9 bases line up with TRBD2. The CDR3 runs 15 residues. Germline V lookup: CDR1 KGHSH, CDR2 LQKENI. V gave up 4 bases and J gave up 6 bases; unmatched junction bases: 7. The CDR3 loop reads CASSLGLAGLNEQFF. DNA of the CDR3: TGTGCCAGCTCACTTGGTCTAGCGGGGCTCAATGAGCAGTTCTTC.

The chain employs TRBV24-1 and TRBJ1-1, with D possibly being TRBD1 (6 bases). CDR1 and CDR2 (germline): KGHDR, SFDVKD. Trimming removed 3 bases from V and 0 bases from J, with 22 bases in between. This CDR3 contains 19 residues. CDR3 amino acids: CATSDPGISDRLMNTEAFF. CDR3 nucleotide sequence: TGTGCCACCAGTGATCCCGGAATATCTGACAGGCTTATGAACACTGAAGCTTTCTTT.

This clone was detected a few times. V is TRBV7-2 and J is TRBJ2-5; perhaps TRBD1 as D (5 bases). Trimming pared 5 bases from V and 3 bases from J, leaving 13 bases between. The CDR3 sequence is 14 residues long. Germline V CDR1 and CDR2: SGHTA, FQGNSA. For the CDR3, the DNA is TGTGCCAGCAGCCCCCGGTCGACAGAAGAGACCCAGTACTTC. Translating gives CASSPRSTEETQYF.